This TCR beta chain emerged from a study of OX40 agonist ivuxolimab in advanced cancers. Whole-study context: While on treatment, patients had intravenous ivuxolimab at 0.01 to 10 mg/kg every 2 weeks. Study-wide results and limits: Antigen specificity remained undetermined for the expanded peripheral T cells.

This clone was seen only a few times. Its antigen is still unknown. Produced via immunoSEQ multiplex PCR; TCRdb's table is partial and in-frame only. The table shows more than 2,000 clones, with about four fifths occurring only once. The CDR3 has 15 residues. Unmatched junction bases numbered 0, after V lost 1 base and J lost 5 bases. The germline gives CDR1 MNHNS, CDR2 SASEGT. The starting material was CD4+ or CD8+ T cells sorted from blood, obtained in a trial of the OX40 agonist ivuxolimab. The chain links TRBV6-1 to TRBJ1-6; 9 nucleotides line up with TRBD1. The sequence was collected from an adult with an advanced solid tumor such as melanoma, head and neck, liver or kidney cancer. The CDR3 DNA reads as TGTGCCAGCAGTGAAGGGACAGGGGATAATTCACCCCTCCACTTT. Translation: CASSEGTGDNSPLHF.